The clone carrying this T cell receptor beta chain was counted a few times. Primers included in the PCR were 60 Vbeta and 13 Jbeta primers. TCRdb's copy holds only in-frame clones and misses some; the assay was immunoSEQ multiplex PCR. The profile shows about 140,000 clones, 70% to 85% of them singletons. The sample is drawn from a study of cytomegalovirus exposure and HLA in healthy donors. Germline CDR1 LGHNA, CDR2 YNFKEQ. The CDR3 totals 16 residues. Trimming removed 0 bases at V and 3 bases at J, with 12 bases between. The sequenced material came from PBMCs. V and J are TRBV4-2 and TRBJ1-3; possibly TRBD1 for D (6 bases). This TCR came from a man aged 30 to 39 in good health and CMV-seropositive. The CDR3 DNA is TGTGCCAGCAGCCAAGATCCCAGGGGTGATGGAAACACCATATATTTT. This codes for CASSQDPRGDGNTIYF.